The present entry profiles one T cell receptor (beta chain) with its context. The target antigen is unknown. These data belong to a study of T cell responses to AZD1222 COVID-19 vaccine. Study-wide findings and caveats: Unmutated regions of variants are reportedly targeted by nearly half of spike-specific TCRs. Donors skewed white British and female; clonal diversity was possibly underestimated. Repertoires were obtained solely post-peak T cell response.

The table came from immunoSEQ multiplex PCR; TCRdb's copy has only in-frame clones and leaves some out. Of 50,000 to 60,000 clones in the sample, over 80% were seen once. CDR3 length: 14 residues. The V end was cut by 4 bases, the J end by 6 bases, with 15 bases between. Germline-derived CDR1 and CDR2 are SNHLY and FYNNEI. The chain links TRBV2 to TRBJ1-2, with TRBD1 as a possible D gene (6 bases). The source of this sequence is an adult in good health. The specimen comprised peripheral blood, sampled on day 0 of AZD1222 vaccination. The CDR3 region is CASSGGRGRDGYTF. The DNA for the CDR3 is TGTGCCAGCAGTGGGGGCAGGGGCCGGGATGGCTACACCTTC. Drawing the rest from reference TRBV2 and TRBJ1-2, the complete variable domain is EPEVTQTPSHQVTQMGQEVILRCVPISNHLYFYWYRQILGQKVEFLVSFYNNEISEKSEIFDDQFSVERPDGSNFTLKIRSTKLEDSAMYFCASSGGRGRDGYTFGSGTRLTVV.